The T cell receptor (beta chain) under discussion was sequenced for a study of T cell repertoires in cytomegalovirus infection. On the study more broadly: It can be stated that public TCR beta signatures indicated CMV infection as well as a matching HLA type.

A word on this clonotype: The target antigen is unknown.

Study outcomes and limitations: The cumulative frequency of public TCR beta families distinguished individuals who carried CMV together with the relevant HLA. HLA-C-restricted CMV-specific TCR beta clonotypes were dominant in the ex vivo response.

This CDR3 has 17 amino acids. V gave up 4 bases and J gave up 0 bases, with 13 bases separating them. Germline V gene data show CDR1 as SGHVS and CDR2 as FNYEAQ. TCRdb re-called the reads with MiXCR, one entry per CDR3 protein. The data show about a million distinct CDR3 sequences, around 32% seen once. This chain joins TRBV7-6 and TRBJ2-6; D gene unclear. This receptor was obtained from a human donor in good health (CMV status not recorded). Some clones in this sample may be carry-over from other donors' samples. Sequenced material: cultured CD8+ T cells from PBMCs, taken from culture after CMV antigen stimulation. The CDR3 loop is CASSYSLSSSGANVLTF. In DNA, the CDR3 is TGTGCCAGCAGCTACTCCCTGAGTAGCTCTGGGGCCAACGTCCTGACTTTC.